The rows below give T cell receptor beta chains drawn from one sample of a study of regulatory T cells in long-lasting Graves disease. TCRdb redid the calling of the multiplex PCR reads with MiXCR, one entry per CDR3 protein. The sample holds roughly 500,000 distinct CDR3 sequences; about 14% are singletons and the top ten take roughly 15%. The same sample was also used in a study of T cells in Graves' hyperthyroidism and ophthalmopathy.

The sample consisted of peripheral blood mononuclear cells (PBMCs), taken at new diagnosis, from a patient treated with antithyroid drugs. The source is a woman aged 45-60 years with Graves disease. Each CDR3 is given with its conserved first and last residue.

J: TRBJ2-5
V: TRBV6-1
CDR3: CASSPGLAAIGETQYF

J: TRBJ1-2
V: TRBV2
CDR3: CASDREPNGYTF

J: TRBJ2-7
V: TRBV6-5
CDR3: CASSYRRDRFYEQYF

J: TRBJ1-1
V: TRBV12-3/TRBV12-4
CDR3: CASSFSPGGNTEAFF

J: TRBJ1-2
V: TRBV2
CDR3: CASSGGRELSYGYTF

J: TRBJ2-5
V: TRBV19
CDR3: CAGGRGSKRETQYF

J: TRBJ2-2
V: TRBV4-1
CDR3: CASSQDNTGTNTGELFF

J: TRBJ2-3
V: TRBV7-9
CDR3: CATTLGRTDTQYF

J: TRBJ1-5
V: TRBV11-2
CDR3: CASSHHWNQPQHF

J: TRBJ1-2
V: TRBV24-1
CDR3: CATSDLSGYTF

J: TRBJ1-1
V: TRBV28
CDR3: CASSLPQAGLLNTEAFF

J: TRBJ2-5
V: TRBV18
CDR3: CASSPPRGAWSSETQYF

J: TRBJ2-3
V: TRBV25-1
CDR3: CASSERYLTRGPDTQYF

J: TRBJ2-7
V: TRBV10-3
CDR3: CAISESGSLQGTLGYEQYF

J: TRBJ1-2
V: TRBV7-8
CDR3: CASSLADRPNYGYTF

J: TRBJ2-1
V: TRBV11-2
CDR3: CASSLALGQPTYNEQFF

J: TRBJ2-5
V: TRBV5-1
CDR3: CASSLDRGAGETQYF

J: TRBJ2-7
V: TRBV9
CDR3: CASSVNRVGEQYF

J: TRBJ1-5
V: TRBV7-3
CDR3: CASSLSIDQPQHF

J: TRBJ2-3
V: TRBV28
CDR3: CASKGLAGEDTQYF

J: TRBJ2-1
V: TRBV10-2
CDR3: CATGLAGVGEQFF

J: TRBJ2-1
V: TRBV12-3/TRBV12-4
CDR3: CASTDRGQVSYNEQFF

J: TRBJ2-7
V: TRBV7-8
CDR3: CASSLADAYEQYF

J: TRBJ2-7
V: TRBV2
CDR3: CASRTEGWQYF

J: TRBJ2-5
V: TRBV6-2/TRBV6-3
CDR3: CASSYSSGNRETQYF

J: TRBJ1-3
V: TRBV30
CDR3: CAWSESGNTIYF

J: TRBJ2-3
V: TRBV5-1
CDR3: CASSPDGSKGTDTQYF

J: TRBJ2-1
V: TRBV2
CDR3: CASNGQGAWYEQFF

J: TRBJ2-1
V: TRBV2
CDR3: CASSDQRFSSYNEQFF

J: TRBJ1-1
V: TRBV9
CDR3: CASSVAGHEGEAFF

J: TRBJ1-1
V: TRBV28
CDR3: CASSWDTEAFF

J: TRBJ2-7
V: TRBV6-1
CDR3: CASSTGDLGYEQYF

J: TRBJ2-1
V: TRBV6-2/TRBV6-3
CDR3: CASSYGGAANEQFF

J: TRBJ2-4
V: TRBV19
CDR3: CASSIGGSRNIQYF

J: TRBJ2-5
V: TRBV18
CDR3: CASSDRQGETQYF

J: TRBJ1-1
V: TRBV7-2
CDR3: CASSSPRATEAFF

J: TRBJ2-1
V: TRBV7-2
CDR3: CASSLTSGLFGEQFF

J: TRBJ1-3
V: TRBV6-2/TRBV6-3
CDR3: CASRQPGNTIYF

J: TRBJ2-7
V: TRBV28
CDR3: CASSPGRTSGTYEQYF

J: TRBJ1-2
V: TRBV9
CDR3: CASSERQDNYGYTF

J: TRBJ1-1
V: TRBV6-2/TRBV6-3
CDR3: CASCEAFRAYAFF

J: TRBJ2-3
V: TRBV9
CDR3: CASSVDSFTDTQYF

J: TRBJ1-1
V: TRBV19
CDR3: CACTPGHYTEAFF

J: TRBJ2-3
V: TRBV11-1
CDR3: CASRVGQGPDTQYF

J: TRBJ2-7
V: TRBV5-6
CDR3: CASSFQSYEQYF

J: TRBJ2-2
V: TRBV9
CDR3: CASSVSPGGIVGELFF

J: TRBJ2-3
V: TRBV24-1
CDR3: CATEGAAHSSSTDTQYF